A selection of T cell receptor beta chains follows, all from one sample in a study of a mutant IDH1 vaccine in newly diagnosed glioma. Their target antigens are unknown. Some clones are missing from TCRdb's copy, which holds only in-frame ones; the method was immunoSEQ multiplex PCR. The top ten clones hold about 4.6% of a sample with about 56,000 clones, 85% to 90% of them seen once. Sequenced here: PBMCs, sampled from a glioma patient whose treatment included an IDH1 peptide vaccine. These receptors all stem from a woman aged 40 to 49 with glioma. The CDR3 runs from the conserved cysteine through the conserved F or W. D genes are given only for firm matches. Only some rows state a clone size, as once, few, many or a class for expanded clones.

clone_size	j_call	d_call	v_call	cdr3_aa	cdr3_nt
.	TRBJ2-1	TRBD2	TRBV29-1	CSVEVFSGRPYNEQFF	TGCAGCGTTGAAGTGTTTAGCGGGAGGCCCTACAATGAGCAGTTCTTC
.	TRBJ2-7	TRBD1	TRBV4-1	CASSHYVRGRVSYEQYF	TGCGCCAGCAGCCATTACGTCAGGGGGCGCGTGTCCTACGAGCAGTACTTC
.	TRBJ1-4	.	TRBV18	CASSPGQPGVEKLFF	TGTGCCAGCTCACCCGGACAGCCAGGGGTTGAAAAACTGTTTTTT
.	TRBJ1-2	TRBD1	TRBV7-2	CASSFSGTGGDGYTF	TGTGCCAGCAGCTTCTCCGGGACAGGGGGAGATGGCTACACCTTC
.	TRBJ2-5	.	TRBV7-7	CASSSLGGQVSETQYF	TGTGCTAGCAGCTCCCTGGGGGGGCAGGTTTCGGAGACCCAGTACTTC
.	TRBJ2-1	.	TRBV6-4	CASRNLRPSSYNEQFF	TGTGCCAGCAGAAATTTGCGGCCTAGCTCCTACAATGAGCAGTTCTTC
.	TRBJ1-5	.	TRBV10-3	CAISPHDRPGQPQHF	TGTGCCATCAGCCCCCATGACAGGCCCGGTCAGCCCCAGCATTTT
once	TRBJ2-1	.	TRBV5-1	CASSLGWRGQYNEQFF	TGCGCCAGCAGCTTAGGGTGGAGGGGGCAATACAATGAGCAGTTCTTC
.	TRBJ2-2	.	TRBV5-1	CASRFDLNTGELFF	TGCGCCAGCAGATTTGACCTGAACACCGGGGAGCTGTTTTTT
.	TRBJ1-2	.	TRBV5-5	CASSLPLGGNYGYTF	TGTGCCAGCAGCTTGCCTCTCGGTGGAAACTATGGCTACACCTTC
.	TRBJ2-1	.	TRBV5-1	CASSFEFEQFF	TGCGCCAGCAGCTTCGAATTTGAGCAGTTCTTC
.	TRBJ2-1	.	TRBV6-4	CASSAVAADQEQFF	TGTGCCAGCAGTGCGGTAGCGGCGGATCAAGAGCAGTTCTTC
.	TRBJ2-1	.	TRBV6-5	CASSYPTSSSYNEQFF	TGTGCCAGCAGTTACCCTACCTCGAGCTCCTACAATGAGCAGTTCTTC
.	TRBJ2-3	.	TRBV7-6	CASSLRPLDLWDTDTQYF	TGTGCCAGCAGCTTAAGGCCGTTAGATCTTTGGGATACAGATACGCAGTATTTT
.	TRBJ1-5	TRBD1	TRBV7-8	CASSLNRGAQPQHF	TGTGCCAGCAGCTTAAACAGGGGAGCGCAGCCCCAGCATTTT
.	TRBJ2-3	TRBD2	TRBV5-1	CASSLRLAGTDTQYF	TGCGCCAGCAGCCTACGACTAGCGGGTACAGATACGCAGTATTTT
.	TRBJ2-3	.	TRBV6-5	CASSLDPTDTQYF	TGTGCCAGCAGCCTGGATCCCACAGATACGCAGTATTTT
.	TRBJ1-4	TRBD1	TRBV7-2	CASSSRQGPGEKLFF	TGTGCCAGCAGCTCCAGACAGGGGCCAGGGGAAAAACTGTTTTTT
once	TRBJ2-7	TRBD2	TRBV6-1	CASSEPAGNSYEQYF	TGTGCCAGCAGTGAACCAGCGGGGAACTCCTACGAGCAGTACTTC
.	TRBJ1-2	.	TRBV29-1	CSVEVRVRSHNGYTF	TGCAGCGTTGAGGTCAGAGTAAGGTCCCACAATGGCTACACCTTC
.	TRBJ2-7	.	TRBV4-2	CASSQDPGAEAYEQYF	TGTGCCAGCAGCCAAGATCCCGGGGCCGAGGCCTACGAGCAGTACTTC
.	TRBJ2-7	TRBD2	TRBV2	CASSHPGLASYEQYF	TGTGCCAGCAGTCACCCGGGACTAGCCTCCTACGAGCAGTACTTC
.	TRBJ1-1	.	TRBV19	CASSIGENTEAFF	TGTGCCAGTAGTATAGGGGAGAACACTGAAGCTTTCTTT
.	TRBJ2-5	.	TRBV10-2	CASSNTGRETQYF	TGCGCCAGCAGTAATACAGGACGGGAGACCCAGTACTTC
once	TRBJ1-4	TRBD1	TRBV6-6	CASSFPGQGVNEKLFF	TGTGCCAGCAGTTTCCCCGGACAGGGGGTTAATGAAAAACTGTTTTTT
.	TRBJ2-1	TRBD1	TRBV5-1	CASSLFRDRGNEQFF	TGCGCCAGCAGCTTGTTCCGGGACAGGGGGAATGAGCAGTTCTTC
.	TRBJ2-7	TRBD1	TRBV18	CASSTYRGSYEQYF	TGTGCCAGCTCAACTTACAGGGGGTCCTACGAGCAGTACTTC
.	TRBJ2-5	TRBD2	TRBV2	CASSEALLAGREETQYF	TGTGCCAGCAGTGAAGCGCTGCTAGCGGGGAGAGAGGAGACCCAGTACTTC
.	TRBJ1-5	.	TRBV7-6	CASSRLGGHQPQHF	TGTGCCAGCAGCAGGCTGGGGGGTCATCAGCCCCAGCATTTT
.	TRBJ1-3	.	TRBV12-5	CASGLGRDSGGPSGNTIYF	TGTGCTAGTGGTTTGGGCCGGGACTCCGGCGGGCCCTCTGGAAACACCATATATTTT
.	TRBJ2-5	TRBD1	TRBV10-3	CAISGPGQGVSETQYF	TGTGCCATCAGCGGCCCGGGACAGGGGGTGTCAGAGACCCAGTACTTC
.	TRBJ1-4	.	TRBV5-1	CASSLHTANEKLFF	TGCGCCAGCAGCTTGCATACGGCTAATGAAAAACTGTTTTTT
.	TRBJ2-3	TRBD2	TRBV29-1	CSAGLAGGGGTDTQYF	TGCAGCGCCGGACTAGCGGGGGGCGGGGGCACAGATACGCAGTATTTT
.	TRBJ2-1	.	TRBV5-4	CASSQRSLAAPYNEQFF	TGTGCCAGCAGCCAGCGGTCCCTGGCTGCTCCCTACAATGAGCAGTTCTTC
.	TRBJ1-5	.	TRBV2	CASSLAGTGGVQPQHF	TGTGCCAGCAGTTTGGCCGGGACCGGCGGTGTACAGCCCCAGCATTTT
.	TRBJ2-1	.	TRBV29-1	CSVEGGSSYNEQFF	TGCAGCGTTGAGGGTGGGAGCTCCTACAATGAGCAGTTCTTC
.	TRBJ1-5	.	TRBV29-1	CSVGAANQPQHF	TGCAGCGTTGGGGCAGCAAATCAGCCCCAGCATTTT
.	TRBJ1-5	TRBD1	TRBV16	CASSQGQGAQHF	TGTGCCAGCAGCCAGGGGCAGGGGGCACAGCATTTT
.	TRBJ2-6	.	TRBV6-5	CASQGPGANVLTF	TGTGCCAGCCAAGGCCCTGGGGCCAACGTCCTGACTTTC
.	TRBJ2-1	.	TRBV6-5	CASSYGGTNGNEQFF	TGTGCCAGCAGTTATGGGGGAACGAATGGCAATGAGCAGTTCTTC
.	TRBJ1-4	.	TRBV12-5	CASGALGREKLFF	TGTGCTAGTGGTGCCTTGGGGAGGGAAAAACTGTTTTTT
.	TRBJ2-7	.	TRBV19	CASSTEGLSGHSYEQYF	TGTGCCAGTAGTACGGAGGGACTTTCGGGTCACTCCTACGAGCAGTACTTC